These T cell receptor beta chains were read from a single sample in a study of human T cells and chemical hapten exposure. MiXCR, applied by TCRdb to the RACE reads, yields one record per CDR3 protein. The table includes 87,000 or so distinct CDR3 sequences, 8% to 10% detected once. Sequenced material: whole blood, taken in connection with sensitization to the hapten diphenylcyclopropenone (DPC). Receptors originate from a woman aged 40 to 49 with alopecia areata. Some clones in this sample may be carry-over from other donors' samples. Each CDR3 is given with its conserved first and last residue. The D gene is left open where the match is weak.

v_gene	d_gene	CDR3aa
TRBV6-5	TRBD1	CASSWGQLDGYTF
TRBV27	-	CASSSYPPSAYIYEQYF
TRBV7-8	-	CASSLYGDYGYTF
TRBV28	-	CATRGIGRLSGADVLTF
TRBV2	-	CASSEARLPEGETQYF
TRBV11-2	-	CASSFEGLQPGYEQYF
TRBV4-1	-	CASSQEPLVRVYGYTF
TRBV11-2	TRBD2	CASSLELLAGDTQYF
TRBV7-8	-	CASSSFWGQYF
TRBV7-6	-	CASSLQGRYEQYF
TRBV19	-	CASSIGSPANSPLHF
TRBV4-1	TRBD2	CASSQEQAGVYEQYF
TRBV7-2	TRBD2	CASSPRGGYNNEQFF